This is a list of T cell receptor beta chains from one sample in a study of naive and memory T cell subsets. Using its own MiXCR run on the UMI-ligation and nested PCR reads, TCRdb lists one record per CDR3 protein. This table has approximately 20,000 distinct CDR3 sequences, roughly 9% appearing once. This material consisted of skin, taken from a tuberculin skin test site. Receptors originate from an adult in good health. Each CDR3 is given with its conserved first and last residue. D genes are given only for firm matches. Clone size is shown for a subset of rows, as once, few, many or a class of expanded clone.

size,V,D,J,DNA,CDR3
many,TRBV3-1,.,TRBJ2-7,TGTGCCAGCAGCCAAGATCTCAGGGGCTACGAGCAGTACTTC,CASSQDLRGYEQYF
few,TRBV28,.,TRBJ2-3,TGTGCCAGCAGTTTATATTTGTGGGGACCTAGCACAGATACGCAGTATTTT,CASSLYLWGPSTDTQYF
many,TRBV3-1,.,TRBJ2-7,TGTGCCAGCAGCCAAGGACTAGGGGCGTACTACGAGCAGTACTTC,CASSQGLGAYYEQYF
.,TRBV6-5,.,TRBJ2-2,TGTGCCAGCAGTTACTTCACGACGAACACCGGGGAGCTGTTTTTT,CASSYFTTNTGELFF
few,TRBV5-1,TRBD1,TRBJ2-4,TGCGCCAGCAGCTTGGGAGGACAGGGTGGCCAAAACATTCAGTACTTC,CASSLGGQGGQNIQYF
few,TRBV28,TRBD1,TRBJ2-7,TGTGCCAGCAGTTTAAATCTTCGGACAGGTGCTTCCTACGAGCAGTACTTC,CASSLNLRTGASYEQYF
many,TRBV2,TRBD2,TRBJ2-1,TGTGCCAGCAGTGATCATGGTCTAGCGGCCTACAATGAGCAGTTCTTC,CASSDHGLAAYNEQFF
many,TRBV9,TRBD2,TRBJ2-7,TGTGCCAGCAGCGTAGCCCCCAGCGGGGGCGAGCAGTACTTC,CASSVAPSGGEQYF
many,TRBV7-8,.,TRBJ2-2,TGTGCCAGCAGCTTAGGGGACTCCCTCTCGAATGACGGGGAGCTGTTTTTT,CASSLGDSLSNDGELFF
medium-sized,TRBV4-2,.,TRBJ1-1,TGTGCCAGCAGCCAAGTGGACAGAAACACTGAAGCTTTCTTT,CASSQVDRNTEAFF
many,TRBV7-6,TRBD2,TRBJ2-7,TGTGCCAGCAGCTCTAGCGGGATTCTCTACGAGCAGTACTTC,CASSSSGILYEQYF
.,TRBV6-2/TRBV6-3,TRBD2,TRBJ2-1,TGTGCCAGCAGTGGACTAGCGGGTTCAAACAATGAGCAGTTCTTC,CASSGLAGSNNEQFF
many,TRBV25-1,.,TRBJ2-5,TGTGCCAGCAGTGAACCAGGGGACCAAGAGACCCAGTACTTC,CASSEPGDQETQYF
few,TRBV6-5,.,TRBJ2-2,TGTGCCAGCAGTTACACGAGAAACACCGGGGAGCTGTTTTTT,CASSYTRNTGELFF
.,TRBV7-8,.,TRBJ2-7,TGTGCCAGCAGCCCGAGCTCCTACGAGCAGTACTTC,CASSPSSYEQYF
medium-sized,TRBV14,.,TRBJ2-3,TGTGCCAGCAGCCAAGAGACGGGGTTCGGCACAGATACGCAGTATTTT,CASSQETGFGTDTQYF
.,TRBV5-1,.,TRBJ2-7,TGCGCCAGCAGCCCCGGGGACGTCCTTTACGAGCAGTACTTC,CASSPGDVLYEQYF
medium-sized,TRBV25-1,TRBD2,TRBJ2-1,TGTGCCAGCACCCAACCGGGACTAGGTAACAATGAGCAGTTCTTC,CASTQPGLGNNEQFF
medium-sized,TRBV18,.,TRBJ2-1,TGTGCCAGCTCACCACTTCTCCAGCTGATCAATGAGCAGTTCTTC,CASSPLLQLINEQFF
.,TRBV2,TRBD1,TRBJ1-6,TGTGCCAGCAGAGGACAGGGATATAATTCACCCCTCCACTTT,CASRGQGYNSPLHF
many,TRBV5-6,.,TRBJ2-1,TGTGCCAGCAGCTTGCCAGGATACAATGAGCAGTTCTTC,CASSLPGYNEQFF
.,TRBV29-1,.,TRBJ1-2,TGCAGCGTTGAATTCAGTCACTATGGCTACACCTTC,CSVEFSHYGYTF
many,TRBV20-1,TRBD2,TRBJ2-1,TGCAGTGCTAGACGTCCCCCGGGGGGGAAAGACAATGAGCAGTTCTTC,CSARRPPGGKDNEQFF
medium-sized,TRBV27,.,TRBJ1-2,TGTGCCAGCAGTTTAGAGGGGGACGGCTATGGCTACACCTTC,CASSLEGDGYGYTF